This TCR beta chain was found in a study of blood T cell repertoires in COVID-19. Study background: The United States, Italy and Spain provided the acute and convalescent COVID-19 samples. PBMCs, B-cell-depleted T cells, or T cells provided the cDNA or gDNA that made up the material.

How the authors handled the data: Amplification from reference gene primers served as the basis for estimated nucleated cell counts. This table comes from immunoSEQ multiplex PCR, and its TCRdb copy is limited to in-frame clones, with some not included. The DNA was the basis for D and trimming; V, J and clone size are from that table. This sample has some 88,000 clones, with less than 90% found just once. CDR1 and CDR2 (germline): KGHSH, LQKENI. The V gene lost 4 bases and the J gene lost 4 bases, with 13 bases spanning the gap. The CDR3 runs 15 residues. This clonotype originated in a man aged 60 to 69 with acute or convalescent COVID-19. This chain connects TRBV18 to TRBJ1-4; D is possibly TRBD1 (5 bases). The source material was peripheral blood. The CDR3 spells CASSLLLGRNEKLFF. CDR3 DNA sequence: TGTGCCAGCTCACTCTTGCTGGGGCGTAATGAAAAACTGTTTTTT.